This is a list of T cell receptor beta chains from one sample in a study of blood T cell repertoires in COVID-19. Measured with immunoSEQ multiplex PCR; TCRdb has only the in-frame clones, and not every one. The table includes about 330,000 clones, roughly 90% detected once. Sequencing was done on a sample of PBMCs or T cells enriched from blood (not recorded which). The receptor source for this set is a woman in her twenties or thirties who had recovered from COVID-19. Both conserved end residues are part of each CDR3. Fields, in order: clone size, J gene, D gene, V gene, CDR3 protein, CDR3 DNA. A D gene is named only where the DNA matches it firmly. Expanded clones are given a class, and other clones once, few, many or no size at all.

size: -; J: TRBJ1-6; D: TRBD1; V: TRBV5-8; CDR3: CASNRDSYNSPLHF; DNA: TGTGCCAGCAACCGGGACAGTTATAATTCACCCCTCCACTTT
size: -; J: TRBJ2-7; D: TRBD2; V: TRBV11-3; CDR3: CASSPSWEGEQYF; DNA: TGTGCCAGCAGCCCGTCCTGGGAGGGCGAGCAGTACTTC
size: -; J: TRBJ2-5; D: TRBD2; V: TRBV11-3; CDR3: CASSFRGGQETQYF; DNA: TGTGCCAGCAGCTTTCGCGGGGGCCAAGAGACCCAGTACTTC
size: -; J: TRBJ1-3; D: -; V: TRBV5-8; CDR3: CASSLVLSSGNTIYF; DNA: TGTGCCAGCAGCTTAGTCTTGAGCTCTGGAAACACCATATATTTT
size: -; J: TRBJ2-3; D: -; V: TRBV5-6; CDR3: CASARIGPTDTQYF; DNA: TGTGCCAGCGCACGAATTGGGCCAACAGATACGCAGTATTTT
size: -; J: TRBJ1-5; D: TRBD1; V: TRBV2; CDR3: CASSGQGNQPQHF; DNA: TGTGCCAGCAGTGGACAGGGGAATCAGCCCCAGCATTTT
size: -; J: TRBJ1-3; D: TRBD1; V: TRBV5-8; CDR3: CASSPRGVAGNTIYF; DNA: TGTGCCAGCAGCCCCAGGGGGGTAGCAGGAAACACCATATATTTT
size: -; J: TRBJ2-1; D: TRBD2; V: TRBV7-6; CDR3: CASSLTGSGSIPYNEQFF; DNA: TGTGCCAGCAGCTTAACCGGTAGCGGGAGTATCCCCTACAATGAGCAGTTCTTC
size: -; J: TRBJ2-7; D: TRBD2; V: TRBV2; CDR3: CASSARGSGRAGNEQYF; DNA: TGTGCCAGCAGTGCCCGTGGTAGCGGGAGGGCCGGGAACGAGCAGTACTTC
size: once; J: TRBJ2-1; D: -; V: TRBV11-2; CDR3: CASSLVGGGPTGEQFF; DNA: TGTGCCAGCAGCTTAGTAGGGGGAGGGCCTACAGGGGAGCAGTTCTTC
size: once; J: TRBJ1-5; D: -; V: TRBV2; CDR3: CASRGPEMRQPQHF; DNA: TGTGCCAGCAGGGGGCCAGAAATGAGGCAGCCCCAGCATTTT
size: -; J: TRBJ1-2; D: TRBD1; V: TRBV6-6; CDR3: CASRQGADGYTF; DNA: TGTGCCAGCAGACAGGGGGCTGATGGCTACACCTTC
size: -; J: TRBJ2-7; D: TRBD2; V: TRBV4-1; CDR3: CASSQEPPPREVEQYF; DNA: TGCGCCAGCAGCCAAGAGCCCCCGCCGCGGGAGGTGGAGCAGTACTTC
size: -; J: TRBJ2-5; D: -; V: TRBV6-5; CDR3: CASSYQWASTGETQYF; DNA: TGTGCCAGCAGTTACCAATGGGCCTCCACAGGGGAGACCCAGTACTTC
size: -; J: TRBJ2-2; D: -; V: TRBV27; CDR3: CASRKGAVRALNTGELFF; DNA: TGTGCCAGCAGAAAAGGGGCAGTTCGGGCCCTCAACACCGGGGAGCTGTTTTTT
size: -; J: TRBJ2-7; D: -; V: TRBV7-2; CDR3: CASSLGGPGEQYF; DNA: TGTGCCAGCAGCTTAGGGGGCCCGGGCGAGCAGTACTTC
size: -; J: TRBJ1-3; D: -; V: TRBV4-2; CDR3: CASSQGRRGAFGNTIYF; DNA: TGTGCCAGCAGCCAAGGAAGAAGAGGAGCGTTTGGAAACACCATATATTTT
size: -; J: TRBJ2-3; D: -; V: TRBV28; CDR3: CASSFRGGYSTDTQYF; DNA: TGTGCCAGCAGTTTTAGGGGGGGATATAGCACAGATACGCAGTATTTT
size: -; J: TRBJ2-7; D: -; V: TRBV19; CDR3: CASSIGRAPDEQYF; DNA: TGTGCCAGTAGTATAGGCAGGGCCCCCGACGAGCAGTACTTC
size: once; J: TRBJ2-3; D: -; V: TRBV12-3/TRBV12-4; CDR3: CASSSQQGDTQYF; DNA: TGTGCCAGCAGTTCCCAACAGGGTGATACGCAGTATTTT
size: -; J: TRBJ1-3; D: -; V: TRBV5-6; CDR3: CASSRGATGNTIYF; DNA: TGTGCCAGCAGCCGGGGGGCAACTGGAAACACCATATATTTT
size: -; J: TRBJ1-4; D: -; V: TRBV30; CDR3: CAWSVQEYEKLFF; DNA: TGTGCCTGGAGTGTACAGGAGTATGAAAAACTGTTTTTT
size: -; J: TRBJ2-3; D: TRBD2; V: TRBV19; CDR3: CASNGRLAGATDTQYF; DNA: TGTGCCAGTAACGGTCGACTAGCGGGGGCAACAGATACGCAGTATTTT
size: -; J: TRBJ2-3; D: TRBD1; V: TRBV10-3; CDR3: CAISTGGADTQYF; DNA: TGTGCCATCTCGACAGGGGGTGCAGATACGCAGTATTTT
size: -; J: TRBJ1-3; D: TRBD1; V: TRBV19; CDR3: CASRPDRSSGNTIYF; DNA: TGTGCCAGTAGGCCGGACAGGAGCTCTGGAAACACCATATATTTT
size: -; J: TRBJ2-1; D: TRBD2; V: TRBV7-9; CDR3: CASRTSGGDEQFF; DNA: TGTGCCAGCAGGACTAGCGGGGGGGATGAGCAGTTCTTC
size: -; J: TRBJ2-2; D: TRBD2; V: TRBV18; CDR3: CASSPGLAELFF; DNA: TGTGCCAGCTCACCCGGACTAGCGGAGCTGTTTTTT
size: -; J: TRBJ2-1; D: TRBD2; V: TRBV29-1; CDR3: CSVEPSGRPSSYNEQFF; DNA: TGCAGCGTTGAGCCTAGCGGGAGGCCGAGCTCCTACAATGAGCAGTTCTTC
size: -; J: TRBJ1-4; D: -; V: TRBV28; CDR3: CASKQTGYATNEKLFF; DNA: TGTGCCAGCAAACAAACAGGGTATGCAACTAATGAAAAACTGTTTTTT
size: -; J: TRBJ2-3; D: TRBD2; V: TRBV19; CDR3: CASRILAGGPDTQYF; DNA: TGTGCCAGTAGGATTCTAGCGGGGGGGCCAGATACGCAGTATTTT
size: -; J: TRBJ2-2; D: -; V: TRBV7-2; CDR3: CASSMDRNTGELFF; DNA: TGTGCCAGCAGCATGGACAGGAACACCGGGGAGCTGTTTTTT
size: -; J: TRBJ2-1; D: TRBD2; V: TRBV27; CDR3: CASSGTSPYNEQFF; DNA: TGTGCCAGCAGCGGGACTAGCCCCTACAATGAGCAGTTCTTC
size: once; J: TRBJ2-7; D: -; V: TRBV7-2; CDR3: CASSLSGPTEQYF; DNA: TGTGCCAGCAGCTTAAGTGGGCCGACCGAGCAGTACTTC
size: -; J: TRBJ1-5; D: -; V: TRBV19; CDR3: CASSIKGQPNQPQHF; DNA: TGTGCCAGTAGTATAAAAGGACAGCCAAATCAGCCCCAGCATTTT
size: once; J: TRBJ2-7; D: -; V: TRBV7-8; CDR3: CASERLRQREQYF; DNA: TGTGCCAGCGAAAGGTTACGACAACGCGAGCAGTACTTC
size: -; J: TRBJ2-1; D: -; V: TRBV28; CDR3: CASSRPFDRDNEQFF; DNA: TGTGCCAGCAGCCGGCCGTTCGACCGGGACAATGAGCAGTTCTTC
size: once; J: TRBJ2-5; D: TRBD2; V: TRBV5-1; CDR3: CASSPAALAGFETQYF; DNA: TGCGCCAGCAGCCCCGCGGCCCTAGCGGGGTTTGAGACCCAGTACTTC
size: -; J: TRBJ1-5; D: TRBD1; V: TRBV28; CDR3: CASSPGQGAQPQHF; DNA: TGTGCCAGCAGTCCGGGACAGGGGGCTCAGCCCCAGCATTTT
size: -; J: TRBJ2-3; D: -; V: TRBV15; CDR3: CATSRDRQTDTQYF; DNA: TGTGCCACCAGCAGAGATAGACAGACAGATACGCAGTATTTT
size: -; J: TRBJ1-3; D: -; V: TRBV6-2/TRBV6-3; CDR3: CASSRIGDSGNTIYF; DNA: TGTGCCAGCAGTCGAATAGGGGACTCTGGAAACACCATATATTTT
size: -; J: TRBJ2-2; D: TRBD1; V: TRBV6-5; CDR3: CASSSATGSTGELFF; DNA: TGTGCCAGCAGTTCAGCGACAGGGAGCACCGGGGAGCTGTTTTTT
size: -; J: TRBJ2-7; D: -; V: TRBV21-1; CDR3: CASSRISYRYPPAYEQYF; DNA: TGTGCCAGCAGCAGAATTTCCTACAGGTATCCCCCCGCGTACGAGCAGTACTTC
size: -; J: TRBJ2-5; D: -; V: TRBV13; CDR3: CASSPPRGRETQYF; DNA: TGTGCCAGCAGCCCCCCGCGGGGTAGGGAGACCCAGTACTTC
size: -; J: TRBJ2-7; D: TRBD2; V: TRBV7-2; CDR3: CASSLNGGGLYEQYF; DNA: TGTGCCAGCAGCTTGAACGGGGGGGGACTCTACGAGCAGTACTTC
size: -; J: TRBJ1-1; D: TRBD1; V: TRBV11-2; CDR3: CASSRRQGGAFF; DNA: TGTGCCAGCAGCCGACGACAGGGCGGAGCTTTCTTT
size: -; J: TRBJ1-2; D: TRBD1; V: TRBV7-2; CDR3: CASSLGPGQGDGYTF; DNA: TGTGCCAGCAGCTTAGGTCCGGGACAGGGGGATGGCTACACCTTC
size: -; J: TRBJ2-7; D: TRBD1; V: TRBV4-1; CDR3: CASSQDGQGSYEQYF; DNA: TGCGCCAGCAGCCAAGATGGACAGGGCTCCTACGAGCAGTACTTC
size: -; J: TRBJ1-2; D: -; V: TRBV28; CDR3: CATNRASYGYTF; DNA: TGTGCCACCAACAGGGCCAGCTATGGCTACACCTTC
size: once; J: TRBJ1-5; D: -; V: TRBV20-1; CDR3: CSASEYLGALNQPQHF; DNA: TGCAGTGCTAGTGAGTACCTTGGGGCGCTCAATCAGCCCCAGCATTTT
size: -; J: TRBJ1-5; D: TRBD1; V: TRBV28; CDR3: CASLGQGASNQPQHF; DNA: TGTGCCAGCTTAGGACAGGGGGCCAGCAATCAGCCCCAGCATTTT
size: -; J: TRBJ1-2; D: TRBD1; V: TRBV27; CDR3: CASSDLRDRVYGYTF; DNA: TGTGCCAGCAGCGACCTAAGGGACAGGGTCTATGGCTACACCTTC
size: -; J: TRBJ2-7; D: TRBD2; V: TRBV7-2; CDR3: CASSSAAGGLYEQYF; DNA: TGTGCCAGCAGCTCTGCGGCGGGAGGGCTCTACGAGCAGTACTTC
size: -; J: TRBJ2-7; D: TRBD2; V: TRBV18; CDR3: CASSPPSSGSYEQYF; DNA: TGTGCCAGCTCACCACCGTCCAGCGGGAGTTACGAGCAGTACTTC
size: -; J: TRBJ2-7; D: TRBD2; V: TRBV18; CDR3: CASSLNGLAGAGAYEQYF; DNA: TGTGCCAGCTCCCTGAATGGACTAGCGGGAGCGGGGGCCTACGAGCAGTACTTC